These T cell receptor beta chains were read from a single sample in a study of T cell changes during pregnancy in multiple sclerosis. The table came from immunoSEQ multiplex PCR; TCRdb's copy has only in-frame clones and leaves some out. The sample has tens of thousands of clones, about 90% seen once. The source material was CD4+ T cells from peripheral blood mononuclear cells, sampled in the second trimester of pregnancy. These receptors originate from a female donor with multiple sclerosis, enrolled in a pregnancy study. CDR3s include the opening cysteine and the closing phenylalanine or tryptophan. Fields, in order: clone size, D gene, J gene, V gene, CDR3 DNA, CDR3 protein. The D gene is left open where the match is weak. Clone size is stated in some rows and not others, as once, few, many or a class when expanded.

. | . | TRBJ2-2 | TRBV28 | TGTGCCAGCACCAGGAGAGGGTACGGGGAGCTGTTTTTT | CASTRRGYGELFF
. | TRBD2 | TRBJ2-1 | TRBV5-1 | TGCGCCAGCAGCCAACCCCCGACTAGCAAACAGTTCTTC | CASSQPPTSKQFF
. | . | TRBJ2-4 | TRBV19 | TGTGCCAGTAGTATTCCGTGGGGGGGGGCTGTTGCCAAAAACATTCAGTACTTC | CASSIPWGGAVAKNIQYF
. | TRBD2 | TRBJ2-2 | TRBV7-6 | TGTGCCAGCAGCTCTACTAGCGGGAACACCGGGGAGCTGTTTTTT | CASSSTSGNTGELFF
. | TRBD1 | TRBJ2-1 | TRBV5-4 | TGTGCCAGCAGCTTGGCAGGGGGAACCTACAATGAGCAGTTCTTC | CASSLAGGTYNEQFF
. | . | TRBJ1-2 | TRBV20-1 | TGCAGTGCGGAGGAATCTGAAGGCTACACCTTC | CSAEESEGYTF
. | TRBD2 | TRBJ2-3 | TRBV5-4 | TGTGCCAGCAGCTTGCTCGTACGGACTAGCGGTACAGATACGCAGTATTTT | CASSLLVRTSGTDTQYF
. | . | TRBJ1-1 | TRBV29-1 | TGCAGCGTTGAACCCTCTCCCCCCACTGAAGCTTTCTTT | CSVEPSPPTEAFF
. | . | TRBJ1-5 | TRBV19 | TGTGCCAGTAGTATAGCAGACGGACAGACAAATCAGCCCCAGCATTTT | CASSIADGQTNQPQHF
. | . | TRBJ2-3 | TRBV7-2 | TGTGCCAGCAGCTTAATAGGTACAGGGAGCACAGATACGCAGTATTTT | CASSLIGTGSTDTQYF
. | . | TRBJ2-1 | TRBV9 | TGTGCCAGCAGCGTAGCCCCGAGGGACAATGAGCAGTTCTTC | CASSVAPRDNEQFF
once | TRBD2 | TRBJ2-5 | TRBV5-1 | TGCGCCAGCAGCTTTCGGACTAGCCAAGAGACCCAGTACTTC | CASSFRTSQETQYF
. | . | TRBJ2-6 | TRBV6-5 | TGTGCCAGCAGCCAGGGGAGCTCTGGGGCCAACGTCCTGACTTTC | CASSQGSSGANVLTF
. | TRBD2 | TRBJ2-7 | TRBV19 | TGTGCCAGTAGTATCGCGGGACTAGCGGGAGTTAGCGAGCAGTACTTC | CASSIAGLAGVSEQYF
. | . | TRBJ1-1 | TRBV6-1 | TGTGCCAGCAGTGAGGAGAGGCCTGCTTTCTTT | CASSEERPAFF
once | . | TRBJ2-7 | TRBV2 | TGTGCCAGCAGTACGAGGGTGAGGTCCGAGCAGTACTTC | CASSTRVRSEQYF
. | TRBD1 | TRBJ1-1 | TRBV30 | TGTGCCTCGATTCAGGGGGCTAGTGAAGCTTTCTTT | CASIQGASEAFF
. | TRBD2 | TRBJ2-5 | TRBV5-1 | TGCGCCAGCAGTTTAGCGGGAGGGCAAGAGACCCAGTACTTC | CASSLAGGQETQYF
. | TRBD1 | TRBJ2-7 | TRBV7-2 | TGTGCCAGCAACGAAGACAGGGCCTACGAGCAGTACTTC | CASNEDRAYEQYF
. | TRBD2 | TRBJ2-7 | TRBV2 | TGTGCCAGCAGCGGATTTACTAGCGGGAGCTACGAGCAGTACTTC | CASSGFTSGSYEQYF
. | TRBD1 | TRBJ2-3 | TRBV7-9 | TGTGCCAGCAGCCGGGACAGGGTGTTAGCGGTATCCACAGATACGCAGTATTTT | CASSRDRVLAVSTDTQYF
. | . | TRBJ2-2 | TRBV7-2 | TGTGCCAGCAGCCAACAGGGCACCACCGGGGAGCTGTTTTTT | CASSQQGTTGELFF